This T cell receptor (beta chain) was retrieved from a study of shared clonotypes between healthy human individuals. Produced via immunoSEQ multiplex PCR; TCRdb's table is partial and in-frame only. The table includes roughly 2.2 million clones, about 92% detected once. The source of this sequence is a man aged 18-30 years in good health. Some clones in this sample may be carry-over from other donors' samples. Sequencing used naive CD4+ T cells from PBMCs. This sample's subset: CD45RA+ positively selected.

The CDR3, as DNA: TGTGCCAGCAGCTTAGAGGAGGTCACTGAAGCTTTCTTT. Its translation is CASSLEEVTEAFF. The rearrangement joins TRBV11-2 to TRBJ1-1; D unresolved. With 0 bases removed from V and 4 bases from J, the gap between germline ends came to 6 bases. Germline V lookup: CDR1 SGHAT, CDR2 FQNNGV. This CDR3 spans 13 amino acids.